This T cell receptor beta chain comes out of a study of T cell repertoires in cytomegalovirus infection. Study outcomes and limitations: Summed frequency of shared TCR beta families picked out CMV carriers who also had the relevant HLA.

The V end was cut by 2 bases, the J end by 7 bases, with 15 bases between. Germline CDR1 and CDR2: SGHTA and FQGNSA. The CDR3 length is 15 residues. One entry per CDR3 protein, called by TCRdb with MiXCR from the reads. In the table there are about 110,000 distinct CDR3 sequences, more than 30% of which are singletons. This clonotype was recorded at least ten times. Its matching antigen is unknown. Sequenced here: CD8+ T cells from cultured PBMCs, sampled from culture after CMV antigen stimulation. The sequence was collected from a human donor in good health (CMV status not recorded). Some clones in this sample may be carry-over from other donors' samples. V and J are TRBV7-2 and TRBJ1-5; no definite D call. The CDR3 DNA reads as TGTGCCAGCAGCTTATCCGGCCATCTGAGCCAGCCCCAGCATTTT. Translation: CASSLSGHLSQPQHF.